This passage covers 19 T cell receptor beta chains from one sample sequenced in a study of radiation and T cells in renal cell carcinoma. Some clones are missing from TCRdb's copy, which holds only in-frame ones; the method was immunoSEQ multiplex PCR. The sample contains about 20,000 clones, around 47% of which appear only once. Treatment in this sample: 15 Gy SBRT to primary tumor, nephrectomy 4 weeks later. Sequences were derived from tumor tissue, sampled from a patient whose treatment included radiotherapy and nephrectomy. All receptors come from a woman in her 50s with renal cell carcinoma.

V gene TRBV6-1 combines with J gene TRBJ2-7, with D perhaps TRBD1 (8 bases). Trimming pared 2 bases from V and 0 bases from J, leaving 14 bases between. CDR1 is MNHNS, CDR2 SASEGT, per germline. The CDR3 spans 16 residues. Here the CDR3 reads CASSEHRGGSSYEQYF. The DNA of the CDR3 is TGTGCCAGCAGTGAACACAGGGGGGGAAGCTCCTACGAGCAGTACTTC.

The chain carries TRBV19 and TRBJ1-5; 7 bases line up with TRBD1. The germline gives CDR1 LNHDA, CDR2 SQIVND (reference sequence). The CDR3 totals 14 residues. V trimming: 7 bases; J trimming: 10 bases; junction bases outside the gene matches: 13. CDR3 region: CASTLTGSSIPQHF. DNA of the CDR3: TGTGCCAGTACCTTGACAGGGTCCTCTATTCCCCAGCATTTT. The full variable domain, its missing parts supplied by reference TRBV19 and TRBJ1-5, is DGGITQSPKYLFRKEGQNVTLSCEQNLNHDAMYWYRQDPGQGLRLIYYSQIVNDFQKGDIAEGYSVSREKKESFPLTVTSAQKNPTAFYLCASTLTGSSIPQHFGDGTRLSIL.

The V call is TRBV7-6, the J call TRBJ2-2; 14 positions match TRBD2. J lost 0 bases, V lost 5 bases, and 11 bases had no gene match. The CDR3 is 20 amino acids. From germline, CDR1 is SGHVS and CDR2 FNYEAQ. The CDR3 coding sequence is TGTGCCAGCAGCCTCCCGAGACTAGCGGGGGGGCCAACGAACACCGGGGAGCTGTTTTTT. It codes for CASSLPRLAGGPTNTGELFF. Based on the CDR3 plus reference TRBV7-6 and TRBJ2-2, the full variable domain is GAGVSQSPRYKVTKRGQDVALRCDPISGHVSLYWYRQALGQGPEFLTYFNYEAQQDKSGLPNDRFSAERPEGSISTLTIQRTEQRDSAMYRCASSLPRLAGGPTNTGELFFGEGSRLTVL.

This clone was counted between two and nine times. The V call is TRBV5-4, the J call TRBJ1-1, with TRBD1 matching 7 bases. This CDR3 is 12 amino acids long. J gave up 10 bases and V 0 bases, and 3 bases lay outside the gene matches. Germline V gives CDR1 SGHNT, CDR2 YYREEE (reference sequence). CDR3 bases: TGTGCCAGCAGCTTGGACAGGGGCCCAGCTTTCTTT. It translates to CASSLDRGPAFF.

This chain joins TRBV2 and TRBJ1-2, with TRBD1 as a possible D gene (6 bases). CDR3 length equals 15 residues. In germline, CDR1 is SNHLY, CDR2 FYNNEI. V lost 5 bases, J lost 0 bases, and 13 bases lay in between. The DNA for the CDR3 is TGTGCCAGCAGTTCTGGGACATACCCTAACTATGGCTACACCTTC. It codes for CASSSGTYPNYGYTF.

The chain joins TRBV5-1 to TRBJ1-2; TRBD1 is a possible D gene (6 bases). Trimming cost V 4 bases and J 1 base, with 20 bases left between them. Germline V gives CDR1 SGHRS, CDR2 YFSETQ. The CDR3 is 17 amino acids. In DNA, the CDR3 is TGCGCCAGCAGCCAGGGGATTCTCGCAGGAGATAACTATGGCTACACCTTC. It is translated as CASSQGILAGDNYGYTF.

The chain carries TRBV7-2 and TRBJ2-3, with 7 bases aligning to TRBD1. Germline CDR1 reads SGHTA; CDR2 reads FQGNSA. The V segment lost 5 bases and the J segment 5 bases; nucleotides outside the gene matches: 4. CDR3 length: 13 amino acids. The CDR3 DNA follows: TGTGCCAGCAGCCCACGACAGGGAGATACGCAGTATTTT. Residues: CASSPRQGDTQYF.

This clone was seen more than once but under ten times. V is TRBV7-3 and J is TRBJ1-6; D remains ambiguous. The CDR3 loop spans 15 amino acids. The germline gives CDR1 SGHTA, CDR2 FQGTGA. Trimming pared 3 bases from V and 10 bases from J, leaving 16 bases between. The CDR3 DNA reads TGTGCCAGCAGCTTGCTACCCGGAGGTGAATCACCCCTCCACTTT. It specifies CASSLLPGGESPLHF.

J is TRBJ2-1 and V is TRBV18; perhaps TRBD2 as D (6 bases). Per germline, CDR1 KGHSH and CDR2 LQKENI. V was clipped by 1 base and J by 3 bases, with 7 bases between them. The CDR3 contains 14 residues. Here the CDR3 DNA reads TGTGCCAGCTCACCACGGCGGGACTACAATGAGCAGTTCTTC. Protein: CASSPRRDYNEQFF.

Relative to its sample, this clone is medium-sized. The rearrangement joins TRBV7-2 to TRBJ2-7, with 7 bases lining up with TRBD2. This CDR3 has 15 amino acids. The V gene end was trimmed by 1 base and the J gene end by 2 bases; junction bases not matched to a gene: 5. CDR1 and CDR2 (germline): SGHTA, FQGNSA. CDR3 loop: CASSLVPLAAYEQYF. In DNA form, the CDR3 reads TGTGCCAGCAGCTTAGTTCCGCTAGCGGCCTACGAGCAGTACTTC.

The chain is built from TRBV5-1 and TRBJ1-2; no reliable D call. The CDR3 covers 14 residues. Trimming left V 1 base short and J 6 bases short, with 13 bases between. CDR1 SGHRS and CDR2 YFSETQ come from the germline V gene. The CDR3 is CASSLLPGADGYTF. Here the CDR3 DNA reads TGCGCCAGCAGCTTGTTACCGGGCGCCGATGGCTACACCTTC.

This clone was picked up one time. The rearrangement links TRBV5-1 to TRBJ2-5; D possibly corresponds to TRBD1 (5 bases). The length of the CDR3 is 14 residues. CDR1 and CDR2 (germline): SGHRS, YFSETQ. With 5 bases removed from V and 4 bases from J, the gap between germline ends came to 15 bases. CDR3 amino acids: CASRVLRAAETQYF. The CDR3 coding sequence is TGCGCCAGCAGAGTCCTCAGGGCGGCAGAGACCCAGTACTTC.

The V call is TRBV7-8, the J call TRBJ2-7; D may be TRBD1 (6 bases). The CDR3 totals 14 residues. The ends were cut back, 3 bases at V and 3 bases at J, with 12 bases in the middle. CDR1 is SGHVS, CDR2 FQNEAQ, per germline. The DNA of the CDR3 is TGTGCCAGCAGCTTTTTAGAACAGGGCTACGAGCAGTACTTC. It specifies CASSFLEQGYEQYF.

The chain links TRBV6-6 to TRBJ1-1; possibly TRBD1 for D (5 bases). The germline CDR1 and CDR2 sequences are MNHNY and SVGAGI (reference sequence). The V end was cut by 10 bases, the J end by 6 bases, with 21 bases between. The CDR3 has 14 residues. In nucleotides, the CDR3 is TGTGCCACCCGACCAGAGGGGATGGCCGCTGAAGCTTTCTTT. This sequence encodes CATRPEGMAAEAFF.

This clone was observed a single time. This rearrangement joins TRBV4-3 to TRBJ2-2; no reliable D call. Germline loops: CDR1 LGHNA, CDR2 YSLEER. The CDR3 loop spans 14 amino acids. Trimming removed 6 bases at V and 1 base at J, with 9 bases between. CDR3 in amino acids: CASRPGLNTGELFF. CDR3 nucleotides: TGCGCCAGCAGACCCGGGTTGAACACCGGGGAGCTGTTTTTT.

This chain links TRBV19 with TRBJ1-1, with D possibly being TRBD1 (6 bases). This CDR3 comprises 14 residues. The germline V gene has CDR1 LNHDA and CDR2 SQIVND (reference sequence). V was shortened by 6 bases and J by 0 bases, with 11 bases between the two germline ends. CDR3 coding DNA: TGTGCCAGTAGCCTTGGACAGATGAACACTGAAGCTTTCTTT. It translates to CASSLGQMNTEAFF.

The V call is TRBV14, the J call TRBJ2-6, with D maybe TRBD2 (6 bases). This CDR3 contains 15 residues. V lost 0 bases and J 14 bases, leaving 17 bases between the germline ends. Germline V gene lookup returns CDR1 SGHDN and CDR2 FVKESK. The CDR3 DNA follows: TGTGCCAGCAGCCAAGATTTGGTTCGGGGGACTCTCCTGACTTTC. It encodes CASSQDLVRGTLLTF.

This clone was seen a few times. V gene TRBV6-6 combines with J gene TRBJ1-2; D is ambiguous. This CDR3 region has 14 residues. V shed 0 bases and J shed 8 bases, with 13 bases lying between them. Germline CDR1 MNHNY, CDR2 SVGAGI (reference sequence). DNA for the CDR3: TGTGCCAGCAGTTACTCGACTTACCTGGGGGGCTACACCTTC. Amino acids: CASSYSTYLGGYTF.

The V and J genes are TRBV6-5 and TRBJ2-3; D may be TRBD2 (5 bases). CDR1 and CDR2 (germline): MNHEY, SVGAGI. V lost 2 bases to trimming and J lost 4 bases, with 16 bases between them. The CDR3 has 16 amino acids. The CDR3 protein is CASSYEGRTLSDTQYF. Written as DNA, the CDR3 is TGTGCCAGCAGTTACGAGGGCAGGACGCTTTCAGATACGCAGTATTTT.